These 2 T cell receptor beta chains were all obtained from the same sample, sequenced in a study of spatial heterogeneity in lung cancer. Time point noted: sample taken at primary tumor resection. Whole RNA was taken from tumor, nontumor lung or frozen PBMC; it was then sequenced unsorted. TCRdb analysed the 5' RACE reads with MiXCR anew, one entry per CDR3 protein. The table records around 12,000 distinct CDR3 sequences, around 15% of them present only once. The sequences come from PBMCs, collected at surgery. These receptors all stem from a male donor with early-stage non-small cell lung cancer.

This clonotype occurred a few times. The CDR3, as DNA: TGTGCCAGCAGTCCGGGCGGAGGAGAAGAGACCCAGTACTTC. It codes for CASSPGGGEETQYF. J is TRBJ2-5 and V is TRBV6-2 or TRBV6-3, with a possible D match to TRBD2 (5 bases). V lost 5 bases and J lost 3, with 13 bases in between. The length of the CDR3 is 14 residues. Germline V gene data show CDR1 as MNHEY and CDR2 as SVGEGT.

This clonotype was detected many times. The chain is built from TRBV20-1 and TRBJ1-2; no firm D call. The CDR3 loop spans 12 amino acids. V lost 3 bases, J lost 8 bases, and 13 bases lay in between. Germline V CDR1 and CDR2: DFQATT, SNEGSKA (reference sequence). The CDR3, as DNA: TGCAGTGCTAGTAAAACGGGGAGAGGCTACACCTTC. It specifies CSASKTGRGYTF.